A selection of T cell receptor beta chains follows, all from one sample in a study of early T cells in non-severe SARS-CoV-2 infection. A single record per CDR3 protein comes from TCRdb applying MiXCR to the 5' RACE reads. The sample lists 55,000 to 75,000 distinct CDR3 sequences, 8% to 10% seen once, with over 1% in the top ten. Source material: whole blood. These receptors were collected from an adult who was a healthcare worker with PCR-confirmed SARS-CoV-2 infection or an uninfected control (not recorded which). Each CDR3 is given with its conserved first and last residue. The D gene is left open where the match is weak. For some rows the clone size is stated as once, few or many, or as a class when expanded; others skip it.

>TRBV3-1|TRBD1|TRBJ1-6|.
TGTGCCAGCAGCCAAGGGGACAGGGTTTCTTCACCCCTCCACTTT
CASSQGDRVSSPLHF
>TRBV24-1|TRBD2|TRBJ2-1|.
TGTGCCACCAGTGATTTGGGGACTAGCGGGGGGAGCTCCTACAATGAGCAGTTCTTC
CATSDLGTSGGSSYNEQFF
>TRBV11-2|.|TRBJ1-1|.
TGTGCCAGCAGCTCGAAGCCCCTGTCTGGGGCTTTCTTT
CASSSKPLSGAFF
>TRBV15|.|TRBJ2-3|.
TGTGCCACCAGCAGAGCCAGATTCTCGGATACGCAGTATTTT
CATSRARFSDTQYF
>TRBV10-1|.|TRBJ2-2|few
TGCGCCAGCAGTCGGCAGGGCGGAACCGGGGAGCTGTTTTTT
CASSRQGGTGELFF
>TRBV6-5|TRBD1|TRBJ1-2|few
TGTGCCAGCAGACGGGACAGGGCTGAGGGCTACACCTTC
CASRRDRAEGYTF
>TRBV15|.|TRBJ1-2|many
TGTGCCACCAGCAGAGCAGGAACGTTTGGTGGCTACACCTTC
CATSRAGTFGGYTF
>TRBV10-2|.|TRBJ1-5|few
TGCGCCAGCAGTGCCTCCGGGACCGCTCTTCAGCCCCAGCATTTT
CASSASGTALQPQHF
>TRBV12-3/TRBV12-4|TRBD1|TRBJ1-4|.
TGTGCCAGCAGTTTAAGCTTTATAGGGGACAGTAATGAAAAACTGTTTTTT
CASSLSFIGDSNEKLFF
>TRBV5-6|.|TRBJ1-1|many
TGTGCCAGCAGCCTTGGGAATGTGGTCGGCACTGAAGCTTTCTTT
CASSLGNVVGTEAFF
>TRBV10-3|TRBD1|TRBJ1-4|few
TGTGCCATCGGGCAGACACAGGGGGCGCGGAATGAAAAACTGTTTTTT
CAIGQTQGARNEKLFF
>TRBV7-2|.|TRBJ2-1|.
TGTGCCAGCAGCTACACACGCCATGAGCAGTTCTTC
CASSYTRHEQFF
>TRBV30|TRBD2|TRBJ2-1|.
TGTGCCTGGAGTGTCGGACTAGCGAGAGATGAGCAGTTCTTC
CAWSVGLARDEQFF
>TRBV11-2|.|TRBJ2-1|once
TGTGCCAGCAGCTTAGACGGACAAAGCTCCTACAATGAGCAGTTCTTC
CASSLDGQSSYNEQFF
>TRBV30|.|TRBJ1-6|.
TGTGCCTGGTCCCACGGCGGGACGGGGAATTCACCCCTCCACTTT
CAWSHGGTGNSPLHF
>TRBV5-1|.|TRBJ2-2|.
TGCGCCAGCAGCTTGGATCGGGGGAGTTCCGGGGAGCTGTTTTTT
CASSLDRGSSGELFF
>TRBV4-2|.|TRBJ2-3|.
TGTGCCAGCAGCCAAGATCCCCCAACGGGGGCAGATACGCAGTATTTT
CASSQDPPTGADTQYF
>TRBV29-1|TRBD1|TRBJ1-3|few
TGCAGCGTTGTTATAGCAGGGGGCAGTGGAAACACCATATATTTT
CSVVIAGGSGNTIYF
>TRBV6-6|TRBD1|TRBJ1-6|many
TGTGCCAGCAGTTACGGAGGGGGCCAGGTTTCACCCCTCCACTTT
CASSYGGGQVSPLHF
>TRBV11-2|.|TRBJ1-6|many
TGTGCCAGCAGCTCCGGACCGAGCTCCTATAATTCACCCCTCCACTTT
CASSSGPSSYNSPLHF
>TRBV29-1|.|TRBJ2-3|.
TGCAGCGTTGTGAGCACAGATACGCAGTATTTT
CSVVSTDTQYF
>TRBV6-6|.|TRBJ1-5|.
TGTGCCAGCGGGGATCAGCCCCAGCATTTT
CASGDQPQHF
>TRBV7-8|.|TRBJ1-5|.
TGTGCCAGCAGCTTAGAGGGTACTCCTTGGGGTCAGCCCCAGCATTTT
CASSLEGTPWGQPQHF
>TRBV6-6|TRBD2|TRBJ2-5|few
TGTGCCAGCAGTTACAGAGGGACTAGCGGTACGGAGACCCAGTACTTC
CASSYRGTSGTETQYF
>TRBV27|.|TRBJ2-6|many
TGTGCCAGCAGTTCTCTCGGCTCTGGGGCCAACGTCCTGACTTTC
CASSSLGSGANVLTF
>TRBV5-5|.|TRBJ2-3|few
TGTGCCAGCAGTCCCCCTTCCACAGATACGCAGTATTTT
CASSPPSTDTQYF
>TRBV5-1|TRBD2|TRBJ2-5|few
TGCGCCAGCAGCTCTCAAGGACTAGCGGGGGGCCAAGAGACCCAGTACTTC
CASSSQGLAGGQETQYF
>TRBV5-4|TRBD2|TRBJ2-1|many
TGTGCCAGCAGCTTGACAGCGGGGGGCCAAATAACCTACAATGAGCAGTTCTTC
CASSLTAGGQITYNEQFF
>TRBV12-3/TRBV12-4|TRBD2|TRBJ2-3|few
TGTGCCAGCAGTTTAACACTAGCGGGCACAGATACGCAGTATTTT
CASSLTLAGTDTQYF
>TRBV20-1|.|TRBJ1-1|few
TGCAGTGCTAGATGGCAGGAAAACACTGAAGCTTTCTTT
CSARWQENTEAFF
>TRBV12-5|TRBD1|TRBJ1-2|few
TGTGCTAGTGGTTTGGTACTTGGGACAGGAGTGGATGGCTACACCTTC
CASGLVLGTGVDGYTF
>TRBV9|.|TRBJ2-3|many
TGTGCCAGCAGCTCTGCGGTAGATACGCAGTATTTT
CASSSAVDTQYF
>TRBV3-1|TRBD1|TRBJ1-2|.
TGTGCCAGCAGCCACAGGGACAGGGTTAACTATGGCTACACCTTC
CASSHRDRVNYGYTF
>TRBV30|.|TRBJ2-5|few
TGTGCCTGGAGCCGCGACAGCCAAGAGACCCAGTACTTC
CAWSRDSQETQYF
>TRBV12-3/TRBV12-4|.|TRBJ1-5|medium-sized
TGTGCCAGCAGTTTGAGTCGGGATCAGCCCCAGCATTTT
CASSLSRDQPQHF
>TRBV4-1|TRBD2|TRBJ2-3|many
TGCGCCAGCAGCCACAATAGCGGGGGGGCCTACACAGATACGCAGTATTTT
CASSHNSGGAYTDTQYF
>TRBV3-1|.|TRBJ1-2|many
TGTGCCAGCAGCCAAGAGGGCGGCCAATCAAGCTACACCTTC
CASSQEGGQSSYTF
>TRBV18|.|TRBJ1-1|many
TGTGCCAGCTCACCAAGCCCAGTACCTGAAGCTTTCTTT
CASSPSPVPEAFF
>TRBV5-1|.|TRBJ1-1|.
TGCGCCAGCAGCTTGGAGTCTGCCCCCCAGGAAGCTTTCTTT
CASSLESAPQEAFF
>TRBV10-3|.|TRBJ2-3|many
TGTGCCATCAGTGCAACAGATACGCAGTATTTT
CAISATDTQYF
>TRBV13|.|TRBJ2-3|few
TGTGCCAGCAGCAATGGGTGGAGATCTAGCACAGATACGCAGTATTTT
CASSNGWRSSTDTQYF
>TRBV3-1|TRBD1|TRBJ1-1|few
TGTGCCAGCAGCCAAGTCTCTAGGGGGCAGACTGAAGCTTTCTTT
CASSQVSRGQTEAFF
>TRBV20-1|TRBD1|TRBJ1-6|.
TGCAGTGCTAGAGTCCCGTTGGGACAGGGACATTCACCCCTCCACTTT
CSARVPLGQGHSPLHF
>TRBV7-2|TRBD1|TRBJ1-4|few
TGTGCCAGCAGCTCGCAGGGGGCGGGTGAAAAACTGTTTTTT
CASSSQGAGEKLFF
>TRBV2|.|TRBJ2-3|few
TGTGCCAGCAGTGTTCAGGGGCGCACAGATACGCAGTATTTT
CASSVQGRTDTQYF
>TRBV9|.|TRBJ1-6|.
TGTGCCAGCAGCGTAGGGTCCATGAGGCAGAGCAATTCACCCCTCCACTTT
CASSVGSMRQSNSPLHF
>TRBV5-1|TRBD1|TRBJ2-1|.
TGCGCCAGCAGCGCGAGTCCGGGACAGGGGGCGCTTAGGAATGAGCAGTTCTTC
CASSASPGQGALRNEQFF
>TRBV20-1|.|TRBJ1-4|.
TGCAGTGCCAGGGGAAATGAAAAACTGTTTTTT
CSARGNEKLFF
>TRBV18|.|TRBJ2-2|few
TGTGCCAGCTCGCTAATCAGGGAAGCGAACACCGGGGAGCTGTTTTTT
CASSLIREANTGELFF
>TRBV6-1|.|TRBJ2-1|many
TGTGCCAGCAGCCCTAGTAAGCGTCCGTTCTTC
CASSPSKRPFF
>TRBV7-6|TRBD1|TRBJ1-3|many
TGTGCCAGCAGCACCGGGACAGGGCGAGGAAACACCATATATTTT
CASSTGTGRGNTIYF
>TRBV25-1|.|TRBJ2-1|.
TGTGCCAGCGGTTACAATGAGCAGTTCTTC
CASGYNEQFF
>TRBV20-1|.|TRBJ1-5|.
TGCAGTGCTAGCTCCGGGGGGGGAAGCAATCAGCCCCAGCATTTT
CSASSGGGSNQPQHF
>TRBV4-2|.|TRBJ1-2|.
TGTGCCAGCAGCCAAGATCTGACCGCCTTCGGTGGCTACACCTTC
CASSQDLTAFGGYTF
>TRBV4-2|TRBD1|TRBJ2-5|.
TGTGCCAGCAGCCAGGTCGGACAGGGAGCACAGACCCAGTACTTC
CASSQVGQGAQTQYF